The 27 T cell receptor beta chains given below trace back to one sample, sequenced in a study of blood T cells in healthy people across ages (dated by TCRdb to the mid-2010s). Library creation used 5' RACE. These reads were obtained on an Illumina HiSeq 2500. The second PCR ran for roughly 7 to 11 cycles and used a J-beta primer mix along with a sample-barcoded 5' primer. TCRdb's own reprocessing of the public reads used fastp at Q25 and MiXCR and kept productive beta chains. Rows matching on CDR3 protein sequence are summarized as one entry with the most common DNA and genes. The sample table records 760,000 or so distinct CDR3 sequences; roughly 25% of these occur just once. 9.4% of the sample is taken by the ten largest. These data also featured in a second study, about T cells of mothers and their children.

Sequencing was carried out using blood. These receptors all stem from a boy aged 5-17 years in good health.

The chain is built from TRBV29-1 and TRBJ2-7; D is perhaps TRBD2 (5 bases). The V end lost 5 bases, the J end lost 0 bases, and 17 bases lay between the germline ends. Germline CDR1 is SQVTM and CDR2 is ANQGSEA. CDR3 size: 15 residues. CDR3 protein: CSVSGVDYVSYEQYF. In DNA form, the CDR3 reads TGCAGCGTTTCCGGGGTCGATTATGTCTCCTACGAGCAGTACTTC.

J is TRBJ2-5 and V is TRBV20-1, with D uncertain. In germline, CDR1 is DFQATT, CDR2 SNEGSKA (reference sequence). This CDR3 has 12 amino acids. Trimming left V 3 bases short and J 3 bases short, with 8 bases between. This chain's CDR3 is CSARIVEETQYF. The CDR3 DNA reads TGCAGTGCTAGGATCGTAGAAGAGACCCAGTACTTC.

The gene calls are TRBV6-6 and TRBJ2-5; 9 bases line up with TRBD1. This CDR3 region has 17 residues. V shed 2 bases, J shed 2 bases, and the junction held 9 bases outside the gene matches. CDR1 and CDR2 from the germline V gene are MNHNY and SVGAGI (reference sequence). The CDR3: CASSYPGTGRRQETQYF. The CDR3, as DNA: TGTGCCAGCAGTTACCCGGGGACAGGGAGGAGACAAGAGACCCAGTACTTC.

This clonotype occurred a few times. The chain uses TRBV5-1 and TRBJ2-3; D may correspond to TRBD1 or TRBD2 (6 bases each). Trimming removed 2 bases at V and 2 bases at J, with 15 bases between. Germline CDR1 is SGHRS and CDR2 is YFSETQ. This CDR3 comprises 16 residues. For the CDR3, the DNA is TGCGCCAGCAGCTTCCTCGGGGGCCCCTACACAGATACGCAGTATTTT. It encodes CASSFLGGPYTDTQYF.

This clonotype was observed a handful of times. V gene TRBV2 combines with J gene TRBJ2-4; tentatively, D is TRBD2 (5 bases). The CDR3 spans 14 residues. Germline loops: CDR1 SNHLY, CDR2 FYNNEI. Trimming pared 3 bases from V and 5 bases from J, leaving 11 bases between. This CDR3 is CASSDLSGENIQYF. As DNA, the CDR3 is TGTGCCAGCAGTGATCTGAGCGGCGAAAACATTCAGTACTTC.

This clonotype showed up just a few times. The chain employs TRBV6-1 and TRBJ2-5, with 11 bases matching TRBD2. The closer fit of TRBJ2-1 to the DNA end suggests the J call may be wrong. In germline, CDR1 is MNHNS, CDR2 SASEGT. The CDR3 length is 15 residues. The CDR3 DNA is TGTGCCAGCAGTGGTAGCGGGGGGGCCATAAATGAGCAGTTCTTC. It specifies CASSGSGGAINEQFF.

This clonotype was recorded once. The CDR3 is CASNEGGQETQYF. Here the CDR3 DNA reads TGTGCCAGCAATGAGGGGGGCCAAGAGACCCAGTACTTC. The J gene is TRBJ2-5, the V gene TRBV28, with D perhaps assigned TRBD1 or TRBD2 (6 bases each). The length of the CDR3 is 13 residues. Germline V lookup: CDR1 MDHEN, CDR2 SYDVKM. V lost 7 bases, J lost 1 base, and 10 bases lay in between.

J is TRBJ2-5 and V is TRBV12-3 or TRBV12-4; D is ambiguous. The CDR3 sequence is 15 residues long. V was cut by 3 bases and J by 2 bases, with 13 bases left in between. The CDR3 spells CASSFAFPRQETQYF. In nucleotides, the CDR3 is TGTGCCAGCAGTTTTGCGTTTCCCAGACAAGAGACCCAGTACTTC.

The table lists this clonotype with a few counts. The chain uses TRBV7-9 and TRBJ2-7; D not resolved. Germline CDR1 is SEHNR and CDR2 is FQNEAQ (reference sequence). The CDR3 totals 14 residues. V lost 5 bases and J 1 base, leaving 12 bases between the germline ends. CDR3: CASSTKNESYEQYF. CDR3 coding DNA: TGTGCCAGCAGCACCAAGAACGAGTCCTACGAGCAGTACTTC. Full variable domain (rest looked up from reference TRBV7-9 and TRBJ2-7): DTGVSQNPRHKITKRGQNVTFRCDPISEHNRLYWYRQTLGQGPEFLTYFQNEAQLEKSRLLSDRFSAERPKGSFSTLEIQRTEQGDSAMYLCASSTKNESYEQYFGPGTRLTVT.

The chain links TRBV4-2 to TRBJ2-5; 7 nucleotides align to TRBD1. The closer fit of TRBJ2-1 to the DNA end suggests the J call may be wrong. Germline V gene sequence: CDR1 LGHNA, CDR2 YNFKEQ. This CDR3 has 12 residues. The CDR3 DNA reads as TGTGCCAGCAGCGACAGGGTCGATGAGCAGTTCTTC. Protein sequence: CASSDRVDEQFF.

The rearrangement links TRBV2 to TRBJ1-2; tentative D call: TRBD1 (6 bases). Trimming pared 2 bases from V and 3 bases from J, leaving 13 bases between. Germline CDR1 and CDR2: SNHLY and FYNNEI. This CDR3 has 15 residues. DNA for the CDR3: TGTGCCAGCAGTGAATCTGCGGACAGCTACTATGGCTACACCTTC. It translates to CASSESADSYYGYTF.

This clonotype has more than one count but fewer than ten. The chain links TRBV29-1 to TRBJ2-3; 9 bases match TRBD1. CDR3 length: 16 residues. V was clipped by 4 bases and J by 0 bases; unmatched bases: 8. Looked up from germline, CDR1 is SQVTM and CDR2 is ANQGSEA. Here the CDR3 DNA reads TGCAGCGTTGCGGGGTCGGGACAGGGCAGCACAGATACGCAGTATTTT. Protein: CSVAGSGQGSTDTQYF.

This chain links TRBV4-1 with TRBJ2-5, with TRBD1 as a possible D gene (5 bases). The DNA matches TRBJ2-7 better at its end, which makes the J call doubtful. CDR1 is MGHRA, CDR2 YSYEKL, per germline. This CDR3 contains 13 residues. The CDR3 spells CASSQVARDEQYF. CDR3 DNA: TGCGCCAGCAGCCAAGTTGCCAGGGACGAGCAGTACTTC.

CDR3 bases: TGTGCCAGCAGCTTAGGGTCCCAGCTCATGGCTAATGAAAAACTGTTTTTT. This encodes CASSLGSQLMANEKLFF. The gene calls are TRBV7-2 and TRBJ1-4; no firm D call. CDR3 length: 17 amino acids. Germline loops: CDR1 SGHTA, CDR2 FQGNSA. The V gene lost 1 base and the J gene lost 3 bases, with 15 bases spanning the gap.

V gene TRBV28 combines with J gene TRBJ1-6; D is uncertain. Per the germline V gene, CDR1 is MDHEN and CDR2 is SYDVKM. V lost 7 bases to trimming and J lost 6 bases, with 13 bases between them. CDR3 length equals 14 residues. The CDR3 region is CASTSGGLNSPLHF. The DNA for the CDR3 is TGTGCCAGCACATCCGGCGGTCTTAATTCACCCCTCCACTTT.

The chain is built from TRBV4-3 and TRBJ1-4; D is possibly TRBD1 (5 bases). Germline loops: CDR1 LGHNA, CDR2 YSLEER. This CDR3 region has 15 residues. The V end was cut by 0 bases, the J end by 8 bases, with 13 bases between. CDR3 residues: CASSQDLKGLEKLFF. The CDR3 DNA is TGCGCCAGCAGCCAAGATTTGAAGGGGTTGGAAAAACTGTTTTTT.

The table lists this clonotype with a few counts. V is TRBV7-9 and J is TRBJ2-5; tentative D call: TRBD1 (5 bases). Germline CDR1 reads SEHNR; CDR2 reads FQNEAQ (reference sequence). The CDR3 spans 14 residues. Trimming took off 4 bases at V and 4 bases at J, with 13 bases between the two ends. The CDR3 loop is CASSYQGNGETQYF. The CDR3 coding sequence is TGTGCCAGCAGCTACCAGGGAAACGGAGAGACCCAGTACTTC.

This rearrangement joins TRBV2 to TRBJ2-4; TRBD1 agrees at 7 bases. Germline V gene lookup returns CDR1 SNHLY and CDR2 FYNNEI. Trimming at V came to 6 bases and at J to 0 bases, leaving 8 bases not matched to a gene. The CDR3 extends over 16 amino acids. CDR3 in DNA: TGTGCCAGCAGGCTCGGGACAGCCCCAGCCAAAAACATTCAGTACTTC. Its protein is CASRLGTAPAKNIQYF. The full variable domain, rest sourced from reference TRBV2 and TRBJ2-4, is EPEVTQTPSHQVTQMGQEVILRCVPISNHLYFYWYRQILGQKVEFLVSFYNNEISEKSEIFDDQFSVERPDGSNFTLKIRSTKLEDSAMYFCASRLGTAPAKNIQYFGAGTRLSVL.

This clonotype occurred a few times. This rearrangement joins TRBV14 to TRBJ2-3; 7 nucleotides line up with TRBD1. V was pared by 5 bases and J by 2 bases, with 10 bases of the junction left unmatched. The CDR3 is made up of 16 amino acids. Germline assignment: CDR1 SGHDN and CDR2 FVKESK. The chain's CDR3 is CASSLLRTGNTDTQYF. DNA of the CDR3: TGTGCCAGCAGCTTGCTTAGGACAGGCAACACAGATACGCAGTATTTT.

As regards this clonotype: A read error may produce the germline difference seen at one junction end. CDR3 region: CASSLAGGEYNEQFF. For the CDR3, the DNA is TGTGCCAGCAGCCTAGCGGGGGGAGAGTACAATGAGCAGTTCTTC. The chain recombines TRBV5-1 with TRBJ2-1; 11 bases match TRBD2. The CDR3 loop spans 15 amino acids. Germline CDR1 is SGHRS and CDR2 is YFSETQ. The whole variable domain, filled in from reference TRBV5-1 and TRBJ2-1, reads KAGVTQTPRYLIKTRGQQVTLSCSPISGHRSVSWYQQTPGQGLQFLFEYFSETQRNKGNFPGRFSGRQFSNSRSEMNVSTLELGDSALYLCASSLAGGEYNEQFFGPGTRLTVL.

With regard to this clonotype: Its ends do not fully match the called genes, so a read error is possible. The chain combines TRBV20-1 with TRBJ2-3; 8 bases agree with TRBD2. CDR3 size: 14 residues. CDR1 and CDR2 from the germline V gene are DFQATT and SNEGSKA (reference sequence). The CDR3 DNA reads as TGCAGTGTTAGAAGGACTAGCCTCACAGATACGCAGTATTTT. Translated: CSVRRTSLTDTQYF.

This clonotype was counted only a few times. This chain joins TRBV2 and TRBJ2-4; 10 bases line up with TRBD2. Germline V lookup: CDR1 SNHLY, CDR2 FYNNEI. The CDR3 totals 15 residues. J was trimmed by 9 bases and V by 3 bases; bases with no gene match: 8. CDR3 residues: CASSDGLAEVPIQYF. The CDR3 bases are TGTGCCAGCAGTGACGGACTAGCGGAGGTGCCCATTCAGTACTTC. Full variable domain (missing parts from reference TRBV2 and TRBJ2-4): EPEVTQTPSHQVTQMGQEVILRCVPISNHLYFYWYRQILGQKVEFLVSFYNNEISEKSEIFDDQFSVERPDGSNFTLKIRSTKLEDSAMYFCASSDGLAEVPIQYFGAGTRLSVL.

In its sample, this clonotype was seen a few times. V is TRBV10-3 and J is TRBJ2-5; D call uncertain. The J call is doubtful: the DNA matches TRBJ2-1 better. Germline-derived CDR1 and CDR2 are ENHRY and SYGVKD. The CDR3 loop spans 12 amino acids. This CDR3 reads CAISESRSKQFF. In DNA form, the CDR3 reads TGTGCCATCAGTGAGTCGCGCTCCAAGCAGTTCTTC.

The rearrangement joins TRBV5-1 to TRBJ2-1, with D tentatively TRBD2 (6 bases). Trimming shortened V by 0 bases and J by 5 bases, and 12 bases separated the two germline ends. CDR3 length: 15 amino acids. CDR1 SGHRS and CDR2 YFSETQ come from the germline V gene. CDR3 sequence: CASSLERAHDNEQFF. The CDR3 DNA follows: TGCGCCAGCAGCTTGGAGCGGGCGCACGACAATGAGCAGTTCTTC.

The rearrangement joins TRBV20-1 to TRBJ2-5, with D possibly called TRBD1 or TRBD2 (5 bases each). The CDR3 extends over 13 amino acids. With 3 bases removed from V and 5 bases from J, the gap between germline ends came to 13 bases. Per the germline V gene, CDR1 is DFQATT and CDR2 is SNEGSKA (reference sequence). CDR3 loop: CSASPGAVETQYF. The CDR3 region has the DNA TGCAGTGCTAGCCCCGGGGCAGTCGAGACCCAGTACTTC.

The gene calls are TRBV6-5 and TRBJ1-2, with TRBD1 as a possible D gene (5 bases). Germline assignment: CDR1 MNHEY and CDR2 SVGAGI. Trimming took 2 bases from V and 4 from J, leaving 8 bases between them. CDR3 size: 13 residues. The CDR3 protein is CASSYRDGYGYTF. The CDR3 DNA reads as TGTGCCAGCAGTTACCGGGACGGCTATGGCTACACCTTC.

As regards this clonotype: The junction departs from the called germline gene at one end, perhaps through a read error. This chain connects TRBV20-1 to TRBJ2-3; 13 bases fit TRBD2. The CDR3 runs 17 residues. Germline V gene lookup returns CDR1 DFQATT and CDR2 SNEGSKA (reference sequence). The CDR3 DNA follows: TGCAGTGCTCTTCGCCCACTAGCGGGAGGGGGGACAGATACGCAGTACTTT. This codes for CSALRPLAGGGTDTQYF.